This entry concerns a single T cell receptor beta chain. This sample was taken from a study of blood T cell repertoires in COVID-19. Overall study: Some COVID-19 samples were acute and others convalescent; all came from the United States, Italy and Spain.

Trimming pared 10 bases from V and 3 bases from J, leaving 16 bases between. Germline lookup yields CDR1 ENHRY and CDR2 SYGVKD. The CDR3 runs 15 residues. Clones were sequenced by immunoSEQ multiplex PCR, and TCRdb holds only the in-frame ones, with some missing. The repertoire includes over 150,000 clones, roughly 88% of them detected once, and 15% to 20% sits in the top ten. Sequenced material: peripheral blood. This chain connects TRBV10-3 to TRBJ1-6; maybe TRBD1 (5 bases). The receptor comes from a man between 45 and 60 years old with COVID-19, enrolled during active disease. The DNA of the CDR3 is TGTGCCACCCTGTCCGGGGGGGACTATAATTCACCCCTCCACTTT. Its protein is CATLSGGDYNSPLHF.